These 32 T cell receptor beta chains were all obtained from the same sample, sequenced in a study of blood T cell repertoires in COVID-19. Assay used: immunoSEQ multiplex PCR; TCRdb lists only in-frame clones, some missing. The profile shows some 300,000 clones, roughly nine tenths of them singletons. Sample: peripheral blood. The receptors derive from a man aged 18 to 29 with active or convalescent COVID-19.

This clone was seen a single time. The chain joins TRBV28 to TRBJ2-2; TRBD1 aligns across 9 bases. Losses at the gene ends were 5 bases for V and 4 bases for J; bases not matched to a gene: 5. This CDR3 contains 15 residues. Looked up from germline, CDR1 is MDHEN and CDR2 is SYDVKM. CDR3 sequence reads: CASSNGQGSTGELFF. The DNA for the CDR3 is TGTGCCAGCAGTAACGGACAGGGGTCCACCGGGGAGCTGTTTTTT. Together with reference TRBV28 and TRBJ2-2, the CDR3 gives the full variable domain: DVKVTQSSRYLVKRTGEKVFLECVQDMDHENMFWYRQDPGLGLRLIYFSYDVKMKEKGDIPEGYSVSREKKERFSLILESASTNQTSMYLCASSNGQGSTGELFFGEGSRLTVL.

The gene calls are TRBV6-5 and TRBJ1-5; 7 bases are shared with TRBD1. The CDR3 contains 15 residues. V shed 7 bases and J 0 bases; nucleotides not matched to a gene: 6. Germline CDR1 is MNHEY and CDR2 is SVGAGI. The CDR3 DNA is TGTGCCAGCATATCGACAGGGCCTAGCAATCAGCCCCAGCATTTT. This sequence encodes CASISTGPSNQPQHF.

J is TRBJ1-2 and V is TRBV7-9; 10 bases align to TRBD1. Germline V gene data show CDR1 as SEHNR and CDR2 as FQNEAQ (reference sequence). The junction had 10 bases not matched to a gene; V was cut back by 5 bases and J by 7 bases. The CDR3 is 15 amino acids. In nucleotides, the CDR3 is TGTGCCAGCAGCATTCCGACAGGGGGCTTTGGTGGCTACACCTTC. It encodes CASSIPTGGFGGYTF. The full variable domain, rest sourced from reference TRBV7-9 and TRBJ1-2, is DTGVSQNPRHKITKRGQNVTFRCDPISEHNRLYWYRQTLGQGPEFLTYFQNEAQLEKSRLLSDRFSAERPKGSFSTLEIQRTEQGDSAMYLCASSIPTGGFGGYTFGSGTRLTVV.

This chain connects TRBV24-1 to TRBJ1-1; possible D gene TRBD1, 6 bases. CDR1 and CDR2 from the germline V gene are KGHDR and SFDVKD. The length of the CDR3 is 18 residues. V dropped 0 bases and J dropped 0 bases, with 16 bases sitting between them. CDR3 in amino acids: CATSDLARGRGVNTEAFF. In nucleotides, the CDR3 is TGTGCCACCAGTGATTTGGCTCGGGGGCGGGGGGTGAACACTGAAGCTTTCTTT.

The J gene is TRBJ2-5, the V gene TRBV5-1; 14 bases are shared with TRBD2. The germline V gene has CDR1 SGHRS and CDR2 YFSETQ. This CDR3 is 16 amino acids long. The V segment lost 4 bases and the J segment 4 bases; nucleotides outside the gene matches: 6. DNA for the CDR3: TGCGCCAGCAGCCTGTCCGGGACTAGCGGGAGAGAGACCCAGTACTTC. Translated, it gives CASSLSGTSGRETQYF. Together with reference TRBV5-1 and TRBJ2-5, the CDR3 gives the full variable domain: KAGVTQTPRYLIKTRGQQVTLSCSPISGHRSVSWYQQTPGQGLQFLFEYFSETQRNKGNFPGRFSGRQFSNSRSEMNVSTLELGDSALYLCASSLSGTSGRETQYFGPGTRLLVL.

The V and J genes are TRBV19 and TRBJ2-1; weak D call: TRBD2 (7 bases). The CDR3 loop spans 14 amino acids. Germline lookup yields CDR1 LNHDA and CDR2 SQIVND (reference sequence). Between the trimmed V and J ends, which lost 3 bases and 7 bases, there was a span of 13 bases. In DNA form, the CDR3 reads TGTGCCAGTAGTATTTCAAGGGGGGGGAATGAGCAGTTCTTC. Translating gives CASSISRGGNEQFF.

This clone was found once. V usage is TRBV11-2 and J usage is TRBJ2-6, with 13 positions matching TRBD2. V lost 5 bases and J lost 2; bases outside the gene matches: 9. Looked up from germline, CDR1 is SGHAT and CDR2 is FQNNGV. This CDR3 comprises 19 residues. The CDR3 sequence is CASSPWTSGSWAGANVLTF. The DNA of the CDR3 is TGTGCCAGCAGCCCCTGGACTAGCGGGAGCTGGGCTGGGGCCAACGTCCTGACTTTC.

The chain joins TRBV7-2 to TRBJ1-4; D call uncertain. CDR3 length: 16 amino acids. V lost 2 bases and J lost 2, with 12 bases in between. CDR1 and CDR2 from the germline V gene are SGHTA and FQGNSA. The CDR3 here is CASSLIAISTNEKLFF. The CDR3 region has the DNA TGTGCCAGCAGCTTAATAGCTATTTCGACTAATGAAAAACTGTTTTTT.

This sequence joins TRBV6-5 and TRBJ2-3; 10 positions agree with TRBD2. V dropped 0 bases and J dropped 3; count of bases not matched to a gene: 3. The CDR3 totals 16 residues. The germline V gene has CDR1 MNHEY and CDR2 SVGAGI. The CDR3 coding sequence is TGTGCCAGCAGTTACTCGGCTAGCGGGGGAACAGATACGCAGTATTTT. Translated, it gives CASSYSASGGTDTQYF.

The genes are TRBV18 and TRBJ2-5, with TRBD2 matching 14 bases. V lost 1 base to trimming and J lost 5 bases; unmatched junction nucleotides: 6. Germline V CDR1 and CDR2: KGHSH, LQKENI. CDR3 size: 17 residues. The CDR3 loop is CASSPLGTSGSLETQYF. The CDR3 DNA sequence: TGTGCCAGCTCACCACTGGGGACTAGCGGGAGCCTGGAGACCCAGTACTTC.

V gene TRBV7-6 combines with J gene TRBJ2-1, with unresolved D. Trimming left V 7 bases short and J 2 bases short, with 9 bases between. Per the germline V gene, CDR1 is SGHVS and CDR2 is FNYEAQ. The CDR3 has 13 amino acids. For the CDR3, the DNA is TGTGCCAGCATAAGTGGGCCCTACAATGAGCAGTTCTTC. Protein: CASISGPYNEQFF.

V is TRBV12-3 or TRBV12-4 and J is TRBJ2-2; D is possibly TRBD2 (5 bases). Trimming took 3 bases from V and 6 from J, leaving 5 bases between them. This CDR3 contains 12 residues. CDR3: CASSFSAGELFF. The DNA for the CDR3 is TGTGCCAGCAGTTTTAGCGCCGGGGAGCTGTTTTTT.

The rearrangement links TRBV4-1 to TRBJ2-1, with 12 bases aligning to TRBD2. The CDR3 runs to 16 residues. Germline V gene sequence: CDR1 MGHRA, CDR2 YSYEKL. The V gene end was trimmed by 4 bases and the J gene end by 1 base; junction bases not matched to a gene: 2. As DNA, the CDR3 is TGCGCCAGCAGCCGGGGACTAGCGGGTTCCTACAATGAGCAGTTCTTC. It is translated as CASSRGLAGSYNEQFF.

V usage is TRBV28 and J usage is TRBJ2-3; 14 nucleotides agree with TRBD2. The CDR3 extends over 15 amino acids. V lost 6 bases and J lost 4; bases outside the gene matches: 3. Germline loops: CDR1 MDHEN, CDR2 SYDVKM. The CDR3 here is CASRGGLAGADTQYF. The CDR3 DNA sequence: TGTGCCAGCAGAGGGGGACTAGCGGGAGCAGATACGCAGTATTTT.

This clone showed up just once. The chain has TRBV7-9 and TRBJ2-1, with a possible D match to TRBD2 (5 bases). V was pared by 5 bases and J by 3 bases, with 17 bases between. Germline lookup yields CDR1 SEHNR and CDR2 FQNEAQ (reference sequence). This CDR3 region has 16 residues. The CDR3 reads CASSPYQRRLYNEQFF. The CDR3 nucleotides read TGTGCCAGCAGCCCTTATCAGCGGAGACTCTACAATGAGCAGTTCTTC.

J is TRBJ2-5 and V is TRBV7-2; the match to TRBD2 covers 9 bases. The CDR3 contains 18 residues. V lost 3 bases to trimming and J lost 3 bases; unmatched junction nucleotides: 14. Germline V CDR1 and CDR2: SGHTA, FQGNSA. CDR3 protein: CASSFYGAQRGDKETQYF. The CDR3 DNA reads as TGTGCCAGCAGCTTTTATGGGGCCCAGCGGGGGGATAAAGAGACCCAGTACTTC. Filled out from reference TRBV7-2 and TRBJ2-5, the complete variable domain reads GAGVSQSPSNKVTEKGKDVELRCDPISGHTALYWYRQSLGQGLEFLIYFQGNSAPDKSGLPSDRFSAERTGGSVSTLTIQRTQQEDSAVYLCASSFYGAQRGDKETQYFGPGTRLLVL.

The chain carries TRBV7-2 and TRBJ2-7, with a tentative D call TRBD1 (6 bases). The V end was cut by 2 bases, the J end by 7 bases, with 12 bases between. CDR1 is SGHTA and CDR2 is FQGNSA in the germline V gene. The CDR3 length is 13 residues. The CDR3 coding sequence is TGTGCCAGCAGCTTAATGACAGGAGTGGAGCAGTACTTC. This sequence encodes CASSLMTGVEQYF.

This chain connects TRBV5-1 to TRBJ2-3, with 10 bases aligning to TRBD2. The CDR3 has 18 amino acids. Germline lookup yields CDR1 SGHRS and CDR2 YFSETQ. The ends lost 4 bases at V and 2 bases at J; junction bases unmatched: 13. CDR3 sequence (DNA): TGCGCCAGCAGCCGGACTAGCGGTTTCCTGGACCTCACAGATACGCAGTATTTT. It translates to CASSRTSGFLDLTDTQYF.

The chain joins TRBV20-1 to TRBJ2-1; 11 positions match TRBD2. Germline CDR1 reads DFQATT; CDR2 reads SNEGSKA (reference sequence). The V and J ends lost 3 bases and 14 bases, in that order; junction bases with no gene match: 6. This CDR3 contains 12 residues. The CDR3 spells CSASSGRAPKFF. The CDR3, as DNA: TGCAGTGCTAGTAGCGGGAGGGCCCCAAAGTTCTTC.

The chain carries TRBV5-1 and TRBJ2-2; no firm D call. Germline V lookup: CDR1 SGHRS, CDR2 YFSETQ. The CDR3 has 13 amino acids. Trimming cost V 0 bases and J 3 bases, with 3 bases left between them. The CDR3 region is CASSLDYTGELFF. Here the CDR3 DNA reads TGCGCCAGCAGCTTGGACTACACCGGGGAGCTGTTTTTT.

The genes are TRBV28 and TRBJ2-1, with D possibly being TRBD2 (5 bases). Germline CDR1 reads MDHEN; CDR2 reads SYDVKM. V was clipped by 2 bases and J by 2 bases, with 10 bases between them. This CDR3 region has 15 residues. CDR3 DNA: TGTGCCAGCAGTTTAAGGACTCTGACCTACAATGAGCAGTTCTTC. Amino acids: CASSLRTLTYNEQFF.

The V call is TRBV6-4, the J call TRBJ2-3; the D gene is possibly TRBD2 (5 bases). V was pared by 4 bases and J by 6 bases, with 14 bases between. The CDR3 extends over 14 amino acids. The V gene's germline CDR1 is MRHNA and CDR2 SNTAGT. CDR3 DNA: TGTGCCAGCAGTGTCCAAGGGAGTATGGATACGCAGTATTTT. Its protein product is CASSVQGSMDTQYF.

The chain has TRBV12-5 and TRBJ2-2; tentative D call: TRBD2 (6 bases). There are 15 residues in the CDR3. The V and J ends lost 3 bases and 3 bases respectively, with 11 bases between them. Germline V lookup: CDR1 LGHNT, CDR2 FRNRAP. The CDR3 DNA follows: TGTGCTAGTGGTTTTTCGCGGGGTGACACCGGGGAGCTGTTTTTT. Amino acids: CASGFSRGDTGELFF.

The rearrangement links TRBV7-2 to TRBJ2-1, with 7 bases matching TRBD1. This CDR3 is built from 15 residues. CDR1 is SGHTA, CDR2 FQGNSA, per germline. V lost 6 bases and J lost 2; bases outside the gene matches: 7. This chain's CDR3 is CASRRDSNTYNEQFF. CDR3 DNA sequence: TGTGCCAGCAGAAGGGACAGCAACACCTACAATGAGCAGTTCTTC.

V and J are TRBV3-1 (or the pseudogene TRBV3-2) and TRBJ2-3; 9 nucleotides line up with TRBD2. This CDR3 spans 16 amino acids. CDR1 LGHDT and CDR2 YNNKEL come from the germline V gene (reference sequence). V shed 5 bases, J shed 6 bases, and the junction held 12 bases outside the gene matches. CDR3 nucleotide sequence: TGTGCCAGCAGCGGAGGACTAGCGCCCGTGTGGGATACGCAGTATTTT. The encoded protein is CASSGGLAPVWDTQYF.

Here the CDR3 DNA reads TGTGCCAGCAGCTCATTCCGCATCCCCGGGACAGGGGATGGCTACACCTTC. It is translated as CASSSFRIPGTGDGYTF. The V and J genes are TRBV7-8 and TRBJ1-2, with 10 positions matching TRBD1. Germline lookup yields CDR1 SGHVS and CDR2 FQNEAQ. V dropped 4 bases and J dropped 6; count of bases not matched to a gene: 14. The CDR3 is made up of 17 amino acids. Together with reference TRBV7-8 and TRBJ1-2, the CDR3 gives the full variable domain: GAGVSQSPRYKVAKRGQDVALRCDPISGHVSLFWYQQALGQGPEFLTYFQNEAQLDKSGLPSDRFFAERPEGSVSTLKIQRTQQEDSAVYLCASSSFRIPGTGDGYTFGSGTRLTVV.

This clone was detected only once. CDR3 region: CASSLVLGYPETQYF. CDR3 coding DNA: TGTGCCAGCAGCTTAGTACTAGGTTATCCAGAGACCCAGTACTTC. The rearrangement uses TRBV11-2 and TRBJ2-5; tentative D call: TRBD2 (5 bases). Looked up from germline, CDR1 is SGHAT and CDR2 is FQNNGV. V lost 1 base to trimming and J lost 4 bases, with 13 bases between them. CDR3 size: 15 residues.

V usage is TRBV27 and J usage is TRBJ1-1, with 8 bases aligning to TRBD1. V trimming: 5 bases; J trimming: 8 bases; junction bases outside the gene matches: 4. The CDR3 length is 12 residues. Germline lookup yields CDR1 MNHEY and CDR2 SMNVEV (reference sequence). CDR3 sequence (DNA): TGTGCCAGCAGTCGCGGGACAGGAGAAGCTTTCTTT. Protein product: CASSRGTGEAFF.

V and J are TRBV7-2 and TRBJ2-1; TRBD2 is a possible D gene (7 bases). CDR3 length: 15 amino acids. Germline loops: CDR1 SGHTA, CDR2 FQGNSA. V gave up 8 bases and J gave up 5 bases, with 19 bases separating them. The CDR3 DNA sequence: TGTGCCAGCGGGCCTGGGGGGGCTTTGAACAATGAGCAGTTCTTC. Protein sequence: CASGPGGALNNEQFF.

The chain carries TRBV19 and TRBJ1-6; D remains unclear. From germline, CDR1 is LNHDA and CDR2 SQIVND (reference sequence). Trimming took off 1 base at V and 9 bases at J, with 7 bases between the two ends. The CDR3 covers 13 residues. CDR3 nucleotide sequence: TGTGCCAGTAGTATAGGAACCAGTTCACCCCTCCACTTT. Translated, it gives CASSIGTSSPLHF.

The rearrangement uses TRBV5-4 and TRBJ2-3; TRBD1 aligns across 7 bases. Trimming cost V 7 bases and J 0 bases; bases outside gene matches: 11. The CDR3 is 16 amino acids. Per germline, CDR1 SGHNT and CDR2 YYREEE (reference sequence). This CDR3 is CASSLEGGPSTDTQYF. Here the CDR3 DNA reads TGTGCCAGCTCCCTCGAAGGGGGCCCTAGCACAGATACGCAGTATTTT.

This chain joins TRBV5-1 and TRBJ1-1; D not certain. CDR1 and CDR2 (germline): SGHRS, YFSETQ. The germline V and J ends were trimmed by 4 bases and 4 bases, with 11 bases remaining between them. The CDR3 totals 13 residues. CDR3 region: CASSTRAGTEAFF. The DNA of the CDR3 is TGCGCCAGCAGCACTAGGGCGGGCACTGAAGCTTTCTTT. The full variable domain, completed using reference TRBV5-1 and TRBJ1-1, is KAGVTQTPRYLIKTRGQQVTLSCSPISGHRSVSWYQQTPGQGLQFLFEYFSETQRNKGNFPGRFSGRQFSNSRSEMNVSTLELGDSALYLCASSTRAGTEAFFGQGTRLTVV.